Given below is one T cell receptor beta chain in context. Its antigen is not identified. Germline values: CDR1 SGDLS, CDR2 YYNGEE. The CDR3 is made up of 17 amino acids. V lost 8 bases to trimming and J lost 2 bases, with 20 bases between them. The method was immunoSEQ multiplex PCR; TCRdb's version includes in-frame clones alone and lacks a portion of them. The table shows roughly 34,000 clones, with around 86% occurring only once. The data derive from a study of chemoradiotherapy in HPV16-positive cancers. Study-wide background: Candidate HPV-specific clones and shared TCR motifs came from a couple of HPV16-positive patients. Notes on the study in general: For HPV16-positive patients, expanding HPV-responsive T cells associated with longer recurrence-free survival. During treatment, candidate HPV-specific clones and E7-related motifs expanded in tumor. Functional assays defining HPV-specific T cells used only a couple of HPV16-positive patients.

The V and J genes are TRBV9 and TRBJ2-6; no definite D call. The TCR sequence derives from a human donor with HPV-associated anogenital cancer. The sample in question was blood, obtained from a patient who underwent chemoradiotherapy. CDR3 loop: CASGVNEWSAGANVLTF. CDR3 nucleotides: TGTGCCAGTGGGGTCAACGAATGGTCCGCTGGGGCCAACGTCCTGACTTTC. Variable domain in full (rest from reference TRBV9 and TRBJ2-6): DSGVTQTPKHLITATGQRVTLRCSPRSGDLSVYWYQQSLDQGLQFLIQYYNGEERAKGNILERFSAQQFPDLHSELNLSSLELGDSALYFCASGVNEWSAGANVLTFGAGSRLTVL.